Sequencing of this T cell receptor (beta chain) was carried out in a study of blood T cell repertoires in COVID-19. Study context: T cells, B-cell-depleted T cells, or PBMCs supplied cDNA or gDNA.

Source study methods: Estimated nucleated cell counts came from reference gene primer amplification. The protocol was immunoSEQ multiplex PCR, while the TCRdb copy is restricted to in-frame clones and leaves out a portion. Clonal size and the V and J genes are those of that table, whereas D and trimming came from the DNA. The data contain around 700,000 clones, more than 80% of them singletons. The V gene lost 7 bases and the J gene lost 1 base, with 11 bases spanning the gap. CDR1 and CDR2 from the germline V gene are SEHNR and FQNEAQ (reference sequence). CDR3 length: 14 amino acids. This clonotype originated in a woman between 18 and 29 years old with acute or convalescent COVID-19. V usage is TRBV7-9 and J usage is TRBJ2-1; the D is unclear. The source material was peripheral blood. DNA of the CDR3: TGTGCCAGCACCAACGACTCGTCCTACAATGAGCAGTTCTTC. Amino acid sequence: CASTNDSSYNEQFF. Based on the CDR3 plus reference TRBV7-9 and TRBJ2-1, the full variable domain is DTGVSQNPRHKITKRGQNVTFRCDPISEHNRLYWYRQTLGQGPEFLTYFQNEAQLEKSRLLSDRFSAERPKGSFSTLEIQRTEQGDSAMYLCASTNDSSYNEQFFGPGTRLTVL.